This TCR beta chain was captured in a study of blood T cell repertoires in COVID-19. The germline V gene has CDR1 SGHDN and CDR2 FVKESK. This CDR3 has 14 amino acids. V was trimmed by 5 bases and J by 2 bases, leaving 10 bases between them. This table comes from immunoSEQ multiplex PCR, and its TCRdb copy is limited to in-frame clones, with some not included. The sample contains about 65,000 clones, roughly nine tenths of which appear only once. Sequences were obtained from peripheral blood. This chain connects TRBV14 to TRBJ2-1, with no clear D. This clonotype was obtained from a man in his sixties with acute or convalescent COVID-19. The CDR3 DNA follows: TGTGCCAGCAGCGAGTTATTGACCTACAATGAGCAGTTCTTC. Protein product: CASSELLTYNEQFF.